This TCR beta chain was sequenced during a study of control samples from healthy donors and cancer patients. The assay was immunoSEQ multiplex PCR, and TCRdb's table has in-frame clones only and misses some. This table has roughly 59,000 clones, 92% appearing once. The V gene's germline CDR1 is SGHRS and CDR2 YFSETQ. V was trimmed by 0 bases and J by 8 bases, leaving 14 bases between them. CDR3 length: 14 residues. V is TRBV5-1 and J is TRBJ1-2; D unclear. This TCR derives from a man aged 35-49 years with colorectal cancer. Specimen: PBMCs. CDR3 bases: TGCGCCAGCAGCTTGGAATCTCCTACCGGAGGCTACACCTTC. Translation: CASSLESPTGGYTF. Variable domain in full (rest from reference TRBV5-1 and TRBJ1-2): KAGVTQTPRYLIKTRGQQVTLSCSPISGHRSVSWYQQTPGQGLQFLFEYFSETQRNKGNFPGRFSGRQFSNSRSEMNVSTLELGDSALYLCASSLESPTGGYTFGSGTRLTVV.